These 21 T cell receptor beta chains came from one sample sequenced in a study of blood T cell repertoires in COVID-19. Sequenced by immunoSEQ multiplex PCR; TCRdb stores in-frame clones only, minus some. Of 84,000 or so clones in the sample, 65% to 85% were seen once. The sample was peripheral blood. The receptors were sampled from a woman older than 75 with acute or convalescent COVID-19.

In this sample, this clone turned up once. The rearrangement uses TRBV27 and TRBJ1-4; D possibly corresponds to TRBD1 (5 bases). Germline lookup yields CDR1 MNHEY and CDR2 SMNVEV (reference sequence). The length of the CDR3 is 15 residues. V was cut by 6 bases and J by 0 bases, with 11 bases left in between. This chain's CDR3 is CASRRPGTTNEKLFF. In DNA, the CDR3 is TGTGCCAGCAGACGCCCAGGGACAACTAATGAAAAACTGTTTTTT.

The chain is built from TRBV5-1 and TRBJ2-5, with 14 bases aligning to TRBD2. Germline CDR1 SGHRS, CDR2 YFSETQ. The CDR3 runs 15 residues. V gave up 4 bases and J gave up 3 bases; unmatched junction bases: 2. CDR3 DNA: TGCGCCAGCAGCCAGACTAGCGGGGGGGAAGAGACCCAGTACTTC. Its protein product is CASSQTSGGEETQYF.

The V and J genes are TRBV6-1 and TRBJ2-2; the D gene is possibly TRBD1 (6 bases). The germline V gene has CDR1 MNHNS and CDR2 SASEGT. The V gene lost 3 bases and the J gene lost 4 bases, with 12 bases spanning the gap. The CDR3 runs to 15 residues. CDR3 DNA sequence: TGTGCCAGCAGTGACCAGGGGCCGGGCACCGGGGAGCTGTTTTTT. Its protein is CASSDQGPGTGELFF.

The chain joins TRBV5-4 to TRBJ2-2; D gene uncertain. Germline V gene lookup returns CDR1 SGHNT and CDR2 YYREEE (reference sequence). CDR3 size: 15 residues. V lost 2 bases and J 2 bases, leaving 10 bases between the germline ends. The CDR3 here is CASSLRQTNTGELFF. CDR3 DNA sequence: TGTGCCAGCAGCTTACGACAAACCAACACCGGGGAGCTGTTTTTT.

The chain couples TRBV6-1 to TRBJ1-2; D call uncertain. This CDR3 is 10 amino acids long. With 3 bases removed from V and 7 bases from J, the gap between germline ends came to 3 bases. Germline loops: CDR1 MNHNS, CDR2 SASEGT. The CDR3 DNA follows: TGTGCCAGCAGTGACGTTGGCTACACCTTC. Protein product: CASSDVGYTF.

This clone is a singleton in its sample. This chain links TRBV5-4 with TRBJ1-2; maybe TRBD1 (6 bases). Looked up from germline, CDR1 is SGHNT and CDR2 is YYREEE (reference sequence). The CDR3 has 15 amino acids. Trimming shortened V by 2 bases and J by 4 bases, and 15 bases separated the two germline ends. CDR3 protein: CASSFAPDRRYGYTF. The CDR3 DNA follows: TGTGCCAGCAGCTTCGCTCCTGACAGGCGCTATGGCTACACCTTC.

The chain links TRBV6-1 to TRBJ2-3, with 10 bases fitting TRBD2. The CDR3 length is 15 residues. The germline CDR1 and CDR2 sequences are MNHNS and SASEGT. The trim removed 4 bases at V and 2 bases at J, leaving 3 bases unmatched. This chain's CDR3 is CASSAAGGNTDTQYF. In nucleotides, the CDR3 is TGTGCCAGCAGTGCAGCGGGGGGGAACACAGATACGCAGTATTTT.

V gene TRBV15 combines with J gene TRBJ2-7, with 8 bases that match TRBD1. The V gene end was trimmed by 0 bases and the J gene end by 6 bases; junction bases not matched to a gene: 4. The CDR3 loop spans 14 amino acids. CDR1 and CDR2 (germline): LNHNV, YYDKDF (reference sequence). CDR3 in DNA: TGTGCCACCAGCAGAGATATAACAGGGGGCGAGCAGTACTTC. Its translation is CATSRDITGGEQYF.

This rearrangement joins TRBV27 to TRBJ1-5; D gene uncertain. V lost 5 bases and J 2 bases, leaving 16 bases between the germline ends. CDR1 and CDR2 from the germline V gene are MNHEY and SMNVEV (reference sequence). CDR3 length: 16 residues. For the CDR3, the DNA is TGTGCCAGCAGTAGAACAACTACCGGGGGCAATCAGCCCCAGCATTTT. The encoded protein is CASSRTTTGGNQPQHF.

The rearrangement uses TRBV2 and TRBJ1-4; no clear D gene. V was shortened by 8 bases and J by 0 bases, with 16 bases between the two germline ends. The CDR3 consists of 16 residues. Per germline, CDR1 SNHLY and CDR2 FYNNEI. CDR3 loop: CASQPPEGATNEKLFF. The CDR3 region has the DNA TGTGCCAGCCAACCGCCGGAGGGAGCAACTAATGAAAAACTGTTTTTT.

This chain links TRBV20-1 with TRBJ2-7; D not certain. Germline V gene sequence: CDR1 DFQATT, CDR2 SNEGSKA (reference sequence). V lost 1 base, J lost 1 base, and 2 bases lay in between. The CDR3 is 11 amino acids. For the CDR3, the DNA is TGCAGTGCTAGAGCATCCTACGAGCAGTACTTC. It translates to CSARASYEQYF.

This clone was counted once. The chain links TRBV6-5 to TRBJ1-4; 7 bases are shared with TRBD1. The CDR3 consists of 15 residues. Trimming removed 0 bases from V and 7 bases from J; junction bases left unmatched: 5. Germline loops: CDR1 MNHEY, CDR2 SVGAGI. The CDR3 reads CASSYSKAGGEKLFF. CDR3 coding DNA: TGTGCCAGCAGTTACTCGAAGGCAGGGGGTGAAAAACTGTTTTTT.

The chain carries TRBV9 and TRBJ1-3, with unresolved D. The ends were cut back, 3 bases at V and 0 bases at J, with 13 bases in the middle. CDR1 is SGDLS and CDR2 is YYNGEE in the germline V gene. There are 16 residues in the CDR3. The CDR3 reads CASSADSRSSGNTIYF. CDR3 DNA sequence: TGTGCCAGCAGCGCTGACTCACGTTCCTCTGGAAACACCATATATTTT.

This clone was picked up a small number of times. This sequence joins TRBV10-1 and TRBJ1-1, with a possible D match to TRBD1 (6 bases). The ends were cut back, 0 bases at V and 1 base at J, with 12 bases in the middle. The CDR3 is 16 amino acids. Germline CDR1 WNHNN, CDR2 SYGVQD (reference sequence). The CDR3 bases are TGCGCCAGCAGTGAGTCCCCGGTCAGGGGGAACACTGAAGCTTTCTTT. Protein product: CASSESPVRGNTEAFF.

This clone was seen only once. V is TRBV6-6 and J is TRBJ1-1, with D maybe TRBD1 (5 bases). Germline values: CDR1 MNHNY, CDR2 SVGAGI (reference sequence). The length of the CDR3 is 13 residues. The V and J ends lost 4 bases and 5 bases respectively, with 11 bases between them. The DNA for the CDR3 is TGTGCCAGCAGTTTCACTGGGGGGACTGAAGCTTTCTTT. Its protein is CASSFTGGTEAFF.

The gene calls are TRBV19 and TRBJ2-2, with a possible D match to TRBD2 (7 bases). Germline V lookup: CDR1 LNHDA, CDR2 SQIVND (reference sequence). The V gene lost 5 bases and the J gene lost 3 bases, with 22 bases spanning the gap. The CDR3 runs to 18 residues. The CDR3 DNA reads as TGTGCCAGTAGTCCCGGCGGGGGCGCGCTTGGCGACACCGGGGAGCTGTTTTTT. Its protein is CASSPGGGALGDTGELFF.

V gene TRBV9 combines with J gene TRBJ2-1, with unresolved D. The germline gives CDR1 SGDLS, CDR2 YYNGEE. The V and J ends lost 4 bases and 4 bases respectively, with 12 bases between them. The CDR3 loop spans 14 amino acids. CDR3 coding DNA: TGTGCCAGCAGCCCCGGGTTTTTATACAATGAGCAGTTCTTC. It codes for CASSPGFLYNEQFF.

V is TRBV18 and J is TRBJ2-7; TRBD1 aligns across 8 bases. The CDR3 length is 14 residues. The germline V gene encodes CDR1 KGHSH and CDR2 LQKENI. Trimming cost V 2 bases and J 1 base; bases outside gene matches: 1. The CDR3 region is CASSPGQGSYEQYF. DNA for the CDR3: TGTGCCAGCTCACCAGGACAGGGATCCTACGAGCAGTACTTC. The variable domain in full, with the rest retrieved from reference TRBV18 and TRBJ2-7, is NAGVMQNPRHLVRRRGQEARLRCSPMKGHSHVYWYRQLPEEGLKFMVYLQKENIIDESGMPKERFSAEFPKEGPSILRIQQVVRGDSAAYFCASSPGQGSYEQYFGPGTRLTVT.

The V and J genes are TRBV11-2 and TRBJ2-5, with 7 bases lining up with TRBD1. Germline V CDR1 and CDR2: SGHAT, FQNNGV. V lost 5 bases to trimming and J lost 1 base; unmatched junction nucleotides: 7. This CDR3 is 15 amino acids long. The DNA of the CDR3 is TGTGCCAGCAGCCGAATGACAGGGAGCCAAGAGACCCAGTACTTC. It is translated as CASSRMTGSQETQYF.

The chain has TRBV4-1 and TRBJ2-6; tentatively, D is TRBD2 (5 bases). This CDR3 region has 18 residues. V was shortened by 4 bases and J by 4 bases, with 20 bases between the two germline ends. Germline V gives CDR1 MGHRA, CDR2 YSYEKL. CDR3 DNA sequence: TGCGCCAGCAGCCTATCCTTCATGTCCGGGAACGGGGCCAACGTCCTGACTTTC. Amino acid sequence: CASSLSFMSGNGANVLTF.

The chain couples TRBV7-8 to TRBJ1-2; 11 nucleotides agree with TRBD1. V gave up 4 bases and J gave up 2 bases; unmatched junction bases: 3. The germline CDR1 and CDR2 sequences are SGHVS and FQNEAQ. This CDR3 is built from 15 residues. CDR3 sequence (DNA): TGTGCCAGCAGCTCGGGACAGGGGGGGAACTATGGCTACACCTTC. It yields the protein CASSSGQGGNYGYTF.